The next 19 T cell receptor beta chains were all read from a single sample in a study of T cells in Graves' hyperthyroidism and ophthalmopathy. TCR beta CDR3 regions were amplified from RNA. Carried out on the TCR CDR3, a first-round RT-PCR used the HTBI primer set. TCRdb re-analysed the multiplex PCR reads in MiXCR, keeping a single row per CDR3 protein. The sample carries a few hundred thousand distinct CDR3 sequences, approximately 14% recorded once. Sequencing used blood. The receptor set was obtained from a woman aged 25 to 45 with Graves' hyperthyroidism.

The chain combines TRBV4-1 with TRBJ2-1; D is uncertain. This CDR3 is 15 amino acids long. Trimming removed 1 base at V and 5 bases at J, with 12 bases between. Germline-derived CDR1 and CDR2 are MGHRA and YSYEKL. CDR3 amino acids: CASSQVGWQNNEQFF. CDR3 DNA: TGCGCCAGCAGCCAAGTCGGTTGGCAGAACAATGAGCAGTTCTTC.

This clonotype was picked up a small number of times. The rearrangement joins TRBV2 to TRBJ2-1; the match to TRBD2 covers 9 bases. Germline trimming cut 11 bases from V and 4 bases from J; bases unmatched to any gene: 12. Germline assignment: CDR1 SNHLY and CDR2 FYNNEI. The CDR3 is 15 residues long. CDR3 region: CAGTGLAGAYNEQFF. The DNA of the CDR3 is TGTGCCGGCACCGGTTTAGCGGGAGCATACAATGAGCAGTTCTTC.

In this sample, this clonotype turned up many times. The CDR3 region has the DNA TGTGCCAGCAGCTTAGTTGCAGCGGGAGGGAGCACAGATACGCAGTATTTT. This encodes CASSLVAAGGSTDTQYF. The chain has TRBV7-2 and TRBJ2-3, with 10 positions matching TRBD2. Germline CDR1 is SGHTA and CDR2 is FQGNSA. V was pared by 1 base and J by 0 bases, with 4 bases of the junction left unmatched. The CDR3 runs 17 residues.

This clonotype came up many times. The V gene is TRBV29-1, the J gene TRBJ2-4, with TRBD2 identical over 15 bases. The germline V gene has CDR1 SQVTM and CDR2 ANQGSEA. The CDR3 totals 17 residues. V gave up 7 bases and J gave up 8 bases; unmatched junction bases: 15. The CDR3 region is CSARRGLAGGWADIQYF. The DNA of the CDR3 is TGCAGCGCCAGAAGGGGACTAGCGGGAGGATGGGCGGACATTCAGTACTTC.

The chain links TRBV20-1 to TRBJ2-7; 8 nucleotides agree with TRBD2. The CDR3 is made up of 14 amino acids. CDR1 DFQATT and CDR2 SNEGSKA come from the germline V gene (reference sequence). Trimming took 4 bases from V and 2 from J; bases not matched to a gene: 7. DNA for the CDR3: TGCAGTGCTAACCAGCGGGGGCCTCCCTACGAGCAGTACTTC. It is translated as CSANQRGPPYEQYF.

This clonotype has ten or more counts. The chain uses TRBV29-1 and TRBJ2-1; D is unresolved. This CDR3 comprises 13 residues. Trimming took 4 bases from V and 1 from J, leaving 8 bases between them. Germline V gene data show CDR1 as SQVTM and CDR2 as ANQGSEA. The CDR3 sequence: CSVGDRSYNEQFF. The DNA of the CDR3 is TGCAGCGTTGGTGACCGTTCCTACAATGAGCAGTTCTTC.

This clonotype was found a few times. V is TRBV7-9 and J is TRBJ2-3; 13 bases agree with TRBD2. CDR1 and CDR2 (germline): SEHNR, FQNEAQ (reference sequence). This CDR3 region has 18 residues. The CDR3 sequence: CALIGLAGVGVFTDTQYF. The CDR3 region has the DNA TGTGCGCTCATTGGACTAGCGGGAGTTGGGGTATTCACAGATACGCAGTATTTT. Drawing the rest from reference TRBV7-9 and TRBJ2-3, the complete variable domain is DTGVSQNPRHKITKRGQNVTFRCDPISEHNRLYWYRQTLGQGPEFLTYFQNEAQLEKSRLLSDRFSAERPKGSFSTLEIQRTEQGDSAMYLCALIGLAGVGVFTDTQYFGPGTRLTVL.

In its sample, this clonotype was seen a few times. The rearrangement joins TRBV2 to TRBJ1-4; D may be TRBD1 (5 bases). V was pared by 6 bases and J by 4 bases, with 12 bases between. This CDR3 has 14 amino acids. Germline V gene data show CDR1 as SNHLY and CDR2 as FYNNEI. CDR3 in DNA: TGTGCCAGCAGCAGGGTTGGTGTTAATGAAAAACTGTTTTTT. Amino acid sequence: CASSRVGVNEKLFF.

This clonotype has just a few counts. In DNA, the CDR3 is TGTGCCAGCAGCCCGGCCCCCGGGACAGGGGAAGATCCTGGAAACACCATATATTTT. It translates to CASSPAPGTGEDPGNTIYF. The rearrangement joins TRBV11-1 to TRBJ1-3, with 10 bases matching TRBD1. Germline V gene lookup returns CDR1 SGHAT and CDR2 FQDESV (reference sequence). The CDR3 has 19 residues. V lost 5 bases to trimming and J lost 2 bases; unmatched junction nucleotides: 15.

This clonotype was counted a few times. The genes are TRBV28 and TRBJ1-1; D not resolved. The V and J ends lost 5 bases and 0 bases respectively, with 7 bases between them. The CDR3 is made up of 13 amino acids. The germline V gene encodes CDR1 MDHEN and CDR2 SYDVKM. CDR3 protein: CASSRNLNTEAFF. The CDR3 DNA reads TGTGCCAGCAGTCGGAACCTGAACACTGAAGCTTTCTTT.

The rearrangement links TRBV29-1 to TRBJ2-3; TRBD1 might be the D (5 bases). The CDR3 runs 14 residues. CDR1 is SQVTM, CDR2 ANQGSEA, per germline. Trimming removed 3 bases from V and 4 bases from J, with 14 bases in between. In nucleotides, the CDR3 is TGCAGCGTTGATGGTGTGACAGACCCAGATACGCAGTATTTT. It is translated as CSVDGVTDPDTQYF.

Remarks on this clonotype: A much larger clone lies a single base off, so this may be a read error. The chain links TRBV28 to TRBJ2-7; the match to TRBD1 covers 7 bases. The germline V gene has CDR1 MDHEN and CDR2 SYDVKM. CDR3 length: 18 amino acids. For the CDR3, the DNA is TGTGCCAGCAGTTCCCTGAAGGTAGGGGGCCTCATCTCCCACGAGCAGTACTTC. Residues: CASSSLKVGGLISHEQYF.

This clonotype was recorded a few times. This rearrangement joins TRBV3-1 to TRBJ2-7; possible D gene TRBD2, 6 bases. Germline V gene sequence: CDR1 LGHDT, CDR2 YNNKEL (reference sequence). The V end was cut by 2 bases, the J end by 2 bases, with 13 bases between. This CDR3 is built from 15 residues. As DNA, the CDR3 is TGTGCCAGCAGCCAATTTACTAGCCTCACCTACGAGCAGTACTTC. The encoded protein is CASSQFTSLTYEQYF.

The table lists this clonotype with a count of one. The chain carries TRBV29-1 and TRBJ1-2; 12 bases align to TRBD1. The ends lost 3 bases at V and 4 bases at J; junction bases unmatched: 3. Germline values: CDR1 SQVTM, CDR2 ANQGSEA. The CDR3 is 14 residues long. The CDR3 nucleotides read TGCAGCGTTGATGGGACAGGGGGCTCCTATGGCTACACCTTC. Translation: CSVDGTGGSYGYTF.

This clonotype was found many times. This chain links TRBV7-9 with TRBJ1-6; D might be TRBD1 (6 bases). Germline V gene lookup returns CDR1 SEHNR and CDR2 FQNEAQ (reference sequence). This CDR3 has 16 residues. With 5 bases removed from V and 8 bases from J, the gap between germline ends came to 19 bases. CDR3 residues: CASSPSGTGRDSPLHF. In DNA form, the CDR3 reads TGTGCCAGCAGCCCATCGGGAACAGGGAGGGATTCACCCCTCCACTTT.

This clonotype was found a few times. The rearrangement links TRBV24-1 to TRBJ2-2; 13 nucleotides line up with TRBD2. Germline V gene data show CDR1 as KGHDR and CDR2 as SFDVKD. V lost 8 bases to trimming and J lost 5 bases; unmatched junction nucleotides: 16. The CDR3 has 19 amino acids. The CDR3 DNA sequence: TGTGCCACCACCTGGACTAGCGGGAGAGCAGGACTTGAAACCGGGGAGCTGTTTTTT. It codes for CATTWTSGRAGLETGELFF.

In regard to this clonotype: A much larger clone is a single base away; this may be a read error. Because the CDR3 is missing its conserved closing phenylalanine or tryptophan, this is likely a read error. This chain uses TRBV10-3 with TRBJ1-5, with D perhaps matching TRBD1 (5 bases). The ends were cut back, 6 bases at V and 4 bases at J, with 10 bases in the middle. This CDR3 region has 13 residues. CDR1 is ENHRY, CDR2 SYGVKD, per germline. The CDR3 region has the DNA TGTGCCATCAGGGGCGGGGGTAATCAGCCCCAGCATCTT. This codes for CAIRGGGNQPQHL.

The sample holds a few counts of this clonotype. V is TRBV20-1 and J is TRBJ1-4, with 7 bases lining up with TRBD1. CDR3 length: 14 residues. Trimming removed 6 bases from V and 0 bases from J; junction bases left unmatched: 4. Germline V gives CDR1 DFQATT, CDR2 SNEGSKA (reference sequence). The CDR3 nucleotides read TGCAGTGCGCTACAGGGGACAACTAATGAAAAACTGTTTTTT. Translated, it gives CSALQGTTNEKLFF.

On this clonotype itself: A much larger clone lies a single base off, so this may be a read error. The gene calls are TRBV5-1 and TRBJ2-7; 11 positions agree with TRBD2. There are 16 residues in the CDR3. Germline V gene sequence: CDR1 SGHRS, CDR2 YFSETQ. The J segment lost 4 bases and the V segment lost 6 bases, leaving 12 bases of the junction unmatched. CDR3 coding DNA: TGCGCCAGCACGGTAGCGGGAGGGCCTCTATCTTACGAGCAGTACTTC. As protein: CASTVAGGPLSYEQYF.